This T cell receptor beta chain was recovered during a study of cytomegalovirus exposure and HLA in healthy donors. Turning to the study itself: An early data release held tens of millions of unique TCRs from HLA-typed donors. Among the roughly 400 genotyped donors, approximately 80% were placed in the Caucasian-associated ancestry cluster. Findings and limits, study-wide: With later analysis, a missense DCLRE1C variant became linked to TCR beta V- and J-gene trimming.

Vbeta (60) and Jbeta (13) primers were used in the PCR. Profiling relied on immunoSEQ multiplex PCR, and the TCRdb table lists in-frame clones only, not all of them. The sample gives about 200,000 clones, roughly 74% of which show up once; roughly 14% is in the top ten. Regarding this clone: No antigen is known for it.

The material sequenced was PBMCs. This clonotype was obtained from a woman aged 25 to 39 in good health and CMV-seropositive.

The CDR3 nucleotides are TGTGCCAGCAGTGAATTACAGGGGGGGGTCGGATATTTT. Protein product: CASSELQGGVGYF. V and J are TRBV25-1 and TRBJ1-3; 8 nucleotides match TRBD1. This CDR3 comprises 13 residues. Germline loops: CDR1 MGHDK, CDR2 SYGVNS. V lost 1 base, J lost 15 bases, and 8 bases stayed unmatched.